The 27 T cell receptor beta chains presented below share a single source sample, sequenced in a study of T cell repertoires in cytomegalovirus infection. Using its own MiXCR run on the reads, TCRdb lists one record per CDR3 protein. The table shows hundreds of thousands of distinct CDR3 sequences, with approximately 46% occurring only once. For these receptors, no antigen is known. The sequenced sample was cultured PBMCs, obtained from culture after CMV antigen stimulation. All receptors come from a human donor in good health (CMV status not recorded). Some clones in this sample may be carry-over from other donors' samples.

A word on this clonotype: A read error may be the cause here, since a much bigger clone is one base away. This chain's CDR3 is CASSPRFRGQVSGGNQPQHF. For the CDR3, the DNA is TGTGCCAGCAGCCCCAGATTCCGAGGACAGGTTAGTGGGGGCAATCAGCCCCAGCATTTT. The chain carries TRBV7-8 and TRBJ1-5, with 7 bases matching TRBD1. Germline values: CDR1 SGHVS, CDR2 FQNEAQ. Trimming cost V 5 bases and J 2 bases; bases outside gene matches: 21. The CDR3 consists of 20 residues.

The chain links TRBV29-1 to TRBJ1-5; no clear D gene. This CDR3 has 14 residues. Germline loops: CDR1 SQVTM, CDR2 ANQGSEA. V was trimmed by 5 bases and J by 6 bases, leaving 17 bases between them. The DNA for the CDR3 is TGCAGCGTTCTTAGTGACATTATTAGTCAGCCCCAGCATTTT. This codes for CSVLSDIISQPQHF. Together with reference TRBV29-1 and TRBJ1-5, the CDR3 gives the full variable domain: SAVISQKPSRDICQRGTSLTIQCQVDSQVTMMFWYRQQPGQSLTLIATANQGSEATYESGFVIDKFPISRPNLTFSTLTVSNMSPEDSSIYLCSVLSDIISQPQHFGDGTRLSIL.

The CDR3 region is CASSELVGEQFF. DNA of the CDR3: TGTGCCAGCAGCGAACTAGTTGGTGAGCAGTTCTTC. The V gene is TRBV2, the J gene TRBJ2-1; TRBD2 is a possible D gene (5 bases). Germline CDR1 is SNHLY and CDR2 is FYNNEI. The CDR3 covers 12 residues. Deletions cut 6 bases from V and 9 bases from J, with 12 bases between.

The rearrangement links TRBV4-2 to TRBJ2-3; 9 bases fit TRBD2. Germline assignment: CDR1 LGHNA and CDR2 YNFKEQ. The CDR3 is made up of 15 amino acids. Trimming removed 2 bases from V and 8 bases from J; junction bases left unmatched: 8. The CDR3 spells CASSQTGTSSTTQYF. In DNA, the CDR3 is TGTGCCAGCAGCCAAACCGGGACTAGCTCTACTACGCAGTATTTT.

The gene calls are TRBV11-3 and TRBJ2-1; 8 nucleotides align to TRBD2. J gave up 5 bases and V 2 bases, and 2 bases lay outside the gene matches. Germline CDR1 and CDR2: SGHNT and YENEEA. The CDR3 loop spans 14 amino acids. As DNA, the CDR3 is TGTGCCAGCAGCTTATCCGGGAGGGACAATGAGCAGTTCTTC. Translated, it gives CASSLSGRDNEQFF.

This clonotype was counted many times. This chain joins TRBV7-2 and TRBJ2-3, with no clear D. Germline V gene sequence: CDR1 SGHTA, CDR2 FQGNSA. The CDR3 contains 16 residues. Trimming stripped 5 bases from V and 2 bases from J, with 17 bases between. The CDR3 DNA reads TGTGCCAGCAGCCCCCGCTGGCCCCCCCTCACAGATACGCAGTATTTT. It is translated as CASSPRWPPLTDTQYF.

V and J are TRBV19 and TRBJ1-1, with 10 bases lining up with TRBD1. Losses at the gene ends were 1 base for V and 3 bases for J; bases not matched to a gene: 5. The CDR3 has 16 amino acids. CDR1 and CDR2 from the germline V gene are LNHDA and SQIVND (reference sequence). In nucleotides, the CDR3 is TGTGCCAGTAGTATAGTGGGACAGGGGCCACACACTGAAGCTTTCTTT. Its protein is CASSIVGQGPHTEAFF.

This clonotype was picked up a small number of times. The chain links TRBV19 to TRBJ1-3; the match to TRBD1 covers 9 bases. Germline CDR1 is LNHDA and CDR2 is SQIVND (reference sequence). V was pared by 6 bases and J by 0 bases, with 3 bases of the junction left unmatched. The CDR3 spans 15 residues. The CDR3 loop is CASRGQGFSGNTIYF. The DNA of the CDR3 is TGTGCCAGTAGGGGACAGGGCTTCTCTGGAAACACCATATATTTT.

This clonotype was seen only once. Since a much larger clone is just one base distant, this may be a read error. The chain recombines TRBV7-2 with TRBJ1-3; TRBD1 might be the D (6 bases). Germline CDR1 is SGHTA and CDR2 is FQGNSA. This CDR3 contains 14 residues. V dropped 5 bases and J dropped 8 bases, with 16 bases sitting between them. CDR3 nucleotide sequence: TGTGCCAGCAGCCAAGGGGGGGCTCGTTACACCATATATTTT. It translates to CASSQGGARYTIYF.

The rearrangement links TRBV7-2 to TRBJ2-7; the match to TRBD2 covers 13 bases. CDR1 SGHTA and CDR2 FQGNSA come from the germline V gene. There are 15 residues in the CDR3. With 4 bases clipped from V and 6 bases from J, the junction kept 6 bases outside the gene matches. The CDR3 DNA follows: TGTGCCAGCAGCTCAGGACTAGCGGGAGCCAGCGAGCAGTACTTC. It specifies CASSSGLAGASEQYF.

The chain's CDR3 is CASSPRQGVTYEQYF. CDR3 in DNA: TGTGCCAGCAGCCCGCGACAGGGGGTCACCTACGAGCAGTACTTC. V gene TRBV7-4 combines with J gene TRBJ2-7, with 9 bases that match TRBD1. Germline assignment: CDR1 SGHVT and CDR2 SQSDAQ. CDR3 size: 15 residues. The junction had 7 bases not matched to a gene; V was cut back by 5 bases and J by 2 bases.

The chain joins TRBV15 to TRBJ2-2; TRBD2 matches 14 bases. This CDR3 has 17 residues. Looked up from germline, CDR1 is LNHNV and CDR2 is YYDKDF (reference sequence). Losses at the gene ends were 2 bases for V and 7 bases for J; bases not matched to a gene: 6. The CDR3 DNA sequence: TGTGCCACCAGCAGAAGACTAGCGGGAGGGCAGGACGGGGAGCTGTTTTTT. It translates to CATSRRLAGGQDGELFF. Full variable domain (remainder filled in from reference TRBV15 and TRBJ2-2): DAMVIQNPRYQVTQFGKPVTLSCSQTLNHNVMYWYQQKSSQAPKLLFHYYDKDFNNEADTPDNFQSRRPNTSFCFLDIRSPGLGDTAMYLCATSRRLAGGQDGELFFGEGSRLTVL.

The chain carries TRBV20-1 and TRBJ2-1; D unclear. Trimming took 3 bases from V and 1 from J, leaving 4 bases between them. Germline lookup yields CDR1 DFQATT and CDR2 SNEGSKA (reference sequence). The CDR3 is 12 amino acids. The CDR3 coding sequence is TGCAGTGCTAGGGCATCCTACAATGAGCAGTTCTTC. This gives the protein CSARASYNEQFF.

The chain employs TRBV29-1 and TRBJ2-7; D possibly matches TRBD1 or TRBD2 (5 bases each). CDR3 length equals 13 residues. The germline V and J ends were trimmed by 6 bases and 2 bases, with 14 bases remaining between them. Germline V gives CDR1 SQVTM, CDR2 ANQGSEA. The CDR3 region has the DNA TGCAGCGTCCCGGGACGTCATGCCTACGAGCAGTACTTC. Its protein is CSVPGRHAYEQYF.

This clonotype was seen repeatedly, ten times or more. As DNA, the CDR3 is TGTGCCAGTAGTATCCAGGGAACACACCAAGAGACCCAGTACTTC. This translates into CASSIQGTHQETQYF. This chain joins TRBV19 and TRBJ2-5; possibly TRBD1 for D (5 bases). Looked up from germline, CDR1 is LNHDA and CDR2 is SQIVND (reference sequence). The V end was cut by 3 bases, the J end by 0 bases, with 11 bases between. This CDR3 is built from 15 residues.

The chain is built from TRBV27 and TRBJ2-7; 9 bases align to TRBD1. This CDR3 is 16 amino acids long. From germline, CDR1 is MNHEY and CDR2 SMNVEV (reference sequence). The V segment lost 6 bases and the J segment 2 bases; nucleotides outside the gene matches: 11. CDR3 sequence reads: CASSSRWDRETYEQYF. The CDR3 region has the DNA TGTGCCAGCAGCTCAAGGTGGGACAGGGAAACCTACGAGCAGTACTTC.

This clonotype was detected a few times. The rearrangement uses TRBV4-1 and TRBJ1-1; D remains unclear. The CDR3 has 12 residues. Trimming left V 3 bases short and J 1 base short, with 3 bases between. Germline V gene lookup returns CDR1 MGHRA and CDR2 YSYEKL. CDR3 loop: CASSHPNTEAFF. CDR3 sequence (DNA): TGCGCCAGCAGCCACCCGAACACTGAAGCTTTCTTT.

V and J are TRBV28 and TRBJ1-1, with 9 bases matching TRBD1. The CDR3 contains 18 residues. Germline CDR1 reads MDHEN; CDR2 reads SYDVKM. V dropped 5 bases and J dropped 4; count of bases not matched to a gene: 17. CDR3 in DNA: TGTGCCAGCAGTACCATCGGGGTGTGGGGACAGGGTGGCACTGAAGCTTTCTTT. As protein: CASSTIGVWGQGGTEAFF.

This clonotype was recorded a few times. The chain links TRBV19 to TRBJ1-2; 9 bases agree with TRBD1. This CDR3 contains 12 residues. Trimming cost V 9 bases and J 4 bases; bases outside gene matches: 3. The germline V gene has CDR1 LNHDA and CDR2 SQIVND (reference sequence). In nucleotides, the CDR3 is TGTGCCAGCCGACAGGGGGGCTATGGCTACACCTTC. Protein sequence: CASRQGGYGYTF.

There are a few counts of this clonotype. The CDR3 nucleotides are TGCGCCAGCAGCCTTGCGGGAGGACGGAAAGATACGCAGTATTTT. This translates into CASSLAGGRKDTQYF. V gene TRBV4-1 combines with J gene TRBJ2-3; TRBD2 agrees at 8 bases. From germline, CDR1 is MGHRA and CDR2 YSYEKL. The ends lost 4 bases at V and 5 bases at J; junction bases unmatched: 8. There are 15 residues in the CDR3.

In this sample, this clonotype turned up a few times. V and J are TRBV2 and TRBJ2-1; D gene unclear. This CDR3 is 12 amino acids long. Deletions cut 1 base from V and 12 bases from J, with 10 bases between. CDR1 is SNHLY, CDR2 FYNNEI, per germline. The CDR3 here is CASSEVGVGQFF. CDR3 nucleotides: TGTGCCAGCAGTGAAGTTGGGGTAGGGCAGTTCTTC.

This chain links TRBV7-8 with TRBJ2-7; D is perhaps TRBD2 (6 bases). Germline V gene data show CDR1 as SGHVS and CDR2 as FQNEAQ. The CDR3 has 14 amino acids. V was pared by 2 bases and J by 2 bases, with 10 bases between. CDR3 nucleotide sequence: TGTGCCAGCAGCTTACGGGGGTCCACCTACGAGCAGTACTTC. Amino acids: CASSLRGSTYEQYF.

The genes are TRBV11-1 and TRBJ1-1; unclear D gene. The CDR3 extends over 14 amino acids. V was pared by 3 bases and J by 2 bases, with 10 bases between. Germline V lookup: CDR1 SGHAT, CDR2 FQDESV (reference sequence). DNA for the CDR3: TGTGCCAGCAGCTTCGGCCAACCCAACACTGAAGCTTTCTTT. Residues: CASSFGQPNTEAFF.

This clonotype was observed a few times. The chain employs TRBV6-5 and TRBJ1-2; tentatively, D is TRBD1 (6 bases). The CDR3 is made up of 15 amino acids. The ends were cut back, 7 bases at V and 0 bases at J, with 15 bases in the middle. CDR1 and CDR2 (germline): MNHEY, SVGAGI. DNA for the CDR3: TGTGCCAGCAACCCGGGGGGGCTAGCTAACTATGGCTACACCTTC. Translation: CASNPGGLANYGYTF.

This clonotype was detected only once. The CDR3 is CASSWEGSSTQETQYF. Here the CDR3 DNA reads TGTGCCAGCAGCTGGGAGGGGAGTTCCACACAAGAGACCCAGTACTTC. This chain uses TRBV11-2 with TRBJ2-5, with 7 bases identical to TRBD2. The germline V gene encodes CDR1 SGHAT and CDR2 FQNNGV. V shed 4 bases, J shed 2 bases, and the junction held 10 bases outside the gene matches. The CDR3 runs 16 residues.

The V and J genes are TRBV27 and TRBJ1-2; D is undetermined. V lost 5 bases to trimming and J lost 5 bases, with 12 bases between them. The CDR3 is 13 residues long. Per the germline V gene, CDR1 is MNHEY and CDR2 is SMNVEV (reference sequence). CDR3 in DNA: TGTGCCAGCAGTAGCCAGGTGGGATATGGCTACACCTTC. It encodes CASSSQVGYGYTF.

This rearrangement joins TRBV7-6 to TRBJ2-1; 10 nucleotides align to TRBD2. The CDR3 sequence is 18 residues long. Germline values: CDR1 SGHVS, CDR2 FNYEAQ. V lost 0 bases to trimming and J lost 9 bases; unmatched junction nucleotides: 14. The CDR3: CASSLAQGVIAGGREQFF. Here the CDR3 DNA reads TGTGCCAGCAGCTTAGCTCAGGGAGTAATAGCGGGAGGTCGTGAGCAGTTCTTC. The full variable domain, its missing parts supplied by reference TRBV7-6 and TRBJ2-1, is GAGVSQSPRYKVTKRGQDVALRCDPISGHVSLYWYRQALGQGPEFLTYFNYEAQQDKSGLPNDRFSAERPEGSISTLTIQRTEQRDSAMYRCASSLAQGVIAGGREQFFGPGTRLTVL.